The clone carrying this T cell receptor (beta chain) was picked up many times. Its target is not known. V dropped 3 bases and J dropped 2 bases, with 11 bases sitting between them. Germline lookup yields CDR1 DFQATT and CDR2 SNEGSKA (reference sequence). This CDR3 has 13 amino acids. This sample is part of a study of Graves' ophthalmopathy and Graves' hyperthyroidism. Overall study findings and caveats: Sensitivity of roughly 88% and specificity of around 80% were achieved when a 13-signature model separated ophthalmopathy from stable hyperthyroidism. For predicting ophthalmopathy progression, the model had more than 60% sensitivity and 72.22% specificity.

RNA served as the template for amplifying TCR beta CDR3 regions. The first round was an RT-PCR with HTBI primers, and the second round was a multiplex PCR. TCRdb independently ran MiXCR on the multiplex PCR reads; one entry per CDR3 protein. The sample contains about 340,000 distinct CDR3 sequences, about a sixth of which appear only once. This clonotype was sampled from an adult man with Graves' ophthalmopathy. Source material: peripheral blood. The rearrangement uses TRBV20-1 and TRBJ2-7, with a weak D call TRBD2 (5 bases). CDR3 region: CSASGLDPYEQYF. The CDR3 bases are TGCAGTGCTAGCGGACTGGACCCCTACGAGCAGTACTTC.